The clone carrying this T cell receptor beta chain was picked up a small number of times. Antigen: not known. The source of the sample is a study of T cell repertoires in aging, cancer and after chemotherapy. Study in general: Over several months to years, re-sampled healthy donor repertoires clearly shared clones. The whole study produced a dataset of roughly 8.8 million TCR reads. The study, taken as a whole, reports: Healthy donors lost TCR diversity with age mainly through richness, cancer patients through richness and evenness. In each cancer cohort, median generation probability increased across chemotherapy, suggesting thymic output rebounded.

Rearranged V-D-J TRB sequences were amplified with a mixed TRB-A/B primer pool. MiXCR was run by TCRdb on the multiplex PCR reads, yielding one entry per CDR3 protein. The table includes 9,500 to 11,000 distinct CDR3 sequences, 40% to 45% detected once. Germline CDR1 and CDR2: SGHTA and FQGNSA. J lost 4 bases, V lost 4 bases, and 7 bases had no gene match. This CDR3 comprises 16 residues. TCR beta rearrangements were amplified from peripheral blood genomic DNA. This TCR was recovered from a human donor in good health. The genes are TRBV7-2 and TRBJ2-1, with 10 nucleotides matching TRBD2. Sequencing was performed on blood. The CDR3, as DNA: TGTGCCAGCAGCTCGACTAGCGGGCGGAGGTACAATGAGCAGTTCTTC. Translating it yields CASSSTSGRRYNEQFF.